A selection of T cell receptor beta chains follows, all from one sample in a study of blood T cell repertoires in COVID-19. The data were produced by immunoSEQ multiplex PCR, yet TCRdb's version contains in-frame clones alone and is incomplete. The data contain around 99,000 clones, 84% of them singletons. Sequencing was carried out using peripheral blood. The source is a woman between 50 and 59 years old with acute or convalescent COVID-19. The CDR3 runs from the conserved cysteine through the conserved F or W. D genes are given only for firm matches. Expanded clones are given a class, and other clones once, few, many or no size at all.

v_call	d_call	j_call	clone_size	cdr3_aa	cdr3_nt
TRBV4-2	NA	TRBJ1-6	NA	CASSQDPTGGNSPLHF	TGTGCCAGCAGCCAAGATCCGACGGGGGGGAATTCACCCCTCCACTTT
TRBV2	TRBD1	TRBJ1-4	NA	CASRMTGVGEKLFF	TGTGCCAGCAGGATGACAGGGGTAGGCGAAAAACTGTTTTTT
TRBV9	TRBD1	TRBJ2-2	NA	CASSSGTGWTSGTGELFF	TGTGCCAGCAGCTCCGGGACAGGGTGGACCTCGGGCACCGGGGAGCTGTTTTTT
TRBV12-5	NA	TRBJ2-7	NA	CASGLGFQGGEQYF	TGTGCTAGTGGTTTGGGGTTCCAGGGTGGCGAGCAGTACTTC
TRBV9	NA	TRBJ1-6	NA	CASSVASGRGKNSPLHF	TGTGCCAGCAGCGTAGCTTCCGGAAGGGGCAAGAATTCACCCCTCCACTTT
TRBV18	NA	TRBJ1-1	NA	CASSPMDNLPNTEAFF	TGTGCCAGCTCACCGATGGACAACTTGCCGAACACTGAAGCTTTCTTT
TRBV5-1	NA	TRBJ2-2	NA	CASSLGQLHPGELFF	TGCGCCAGCAGCTTGGGACAGCTCCACCCCGGGGAGCTGTTTTTT
TRBV2	NA	TRBJ2-1	few	CASSSVWEQFF	TGTGCCAGCAGTTCAGTTTGGGAGCAGTTCTTC
TRBV7-2	NA	TRBJ1-1	once	CASSPGLTNTEAFF	TGTGCCAGCAGCCCCGGACTGACGAACACTGAAGCTTTCTTT
TRBV30	NA	TRBJ1-1	NA	CAWSEERLDTEAFF	TGTGCCTGGAGTGAGGAGCGATTGGACACTGAAGCTTTCTTT
TRBV25-1	NA	TRBJ1-1	NA	CASRRETEAFF	TGTGCCAGCCGCCGGGAGACTGAAGCTTTCTTT
TRBV30	NA	TRBJ1-3	NA	CAWSVMSAGNTIYF	TGTGCCTGGAGTGTAATGTCAGCTGGAAACACCATATATTTT
TRBV30	NA	TRBJ2-2	NA	CAWSVVRGENTGELFF	TGTGCCTGGAGTGTAGTACGGGGAGAGAACACCGGGGAGCTGTTTTTT
TRBV18	NA	TRBJ2-3	NA	CASSPGRTDTQYF	TGTGCCAGCTCACCAGGCCGCACAGATACGCAGTATTTT
TRBV5-1	NA	TRBJ1-2	few	CASSLFTGMDGYTF	TGCGCCAGCAGCTTGTTCACAGGCATGGATGGCTACACCTTC
TRBV6-1	TRBD1	TRBJ2-2	NA	CASRPTGLNTGELFF	TGTGCCAGCAGGCCGACAGGGTTGAACACCGGGGAGCTGTTTTTT
TRBV28	NA	TRBJ2-7	NA	CASSLQGYEQYF	TGTGCCAGCAGTTTACAGGGCTACGAGCAGTACTTC
TRBV7-8	NA	TRBJ1-5	once	CASSLSRTIQPQHF	TGTGCCAGCAGCTTATCCCGGACAATTCAGCCCCAGCATTTT
TRBV7-3	NA	TRBJ1-5	NA	CASSPQTDSNQPQHF	TGTGCCAGCAGCCCCCAGACAGATAGCAATCAGCCCCAGCATTTT
TRBV4-1	NA	TRBJ1-1	NA	CASSRRRGGREFTEAFF	TGCGCCAGCAGCCGCAGAAGGGGAGGAAGGGAGTTTACTGAAGCTTTCTTT
TRBV11-3	NA	TRBJ2-3	NA	CASSLSGDTQYF	TGTGCCAGCAGCCTCAGTGGAGATACGCAGTATTTT
TRBV9	NA	TRBJ2-4	NA	CASSVSSGNIQYF	TGTGCCAGCAGCGTATCATCAGGGAACATTCAGTACTTC
TRBV10-3	NA	TRBJ2-7	NA	CAISEGGGAHEQYF	TGTGCCATCAGTGAAGGTGGGGGGGCCCACGAGCAGTACTTC
TRBV4-2	NA	TRBJ2-3	NA	CASSQEGTVPLAQYF	TGTGCCAGCAGCCAAGAGGGGACTGTACCCCTAGCGCAGTATTTT
TRBV9	TRBD2	TRBJ2-7	NA	CASSVYSGLAGTREQYF	TGTGCCAGCAGCGTATACTCGGGACTAGCGGGGACTAGAGAGCAGTACTTC
TRBV28	NA	TRBJ1-5	NA	CASSLSGGRYQPQHF	TGTGCCAGCAGTTTGAGCGGGGGGCGATATCAGCCCCAGCATTTT
TRBV27	NA	TRBJ1-2	NA	CASSLRDNYGYTF	TGTGCCAGCAGTTTAAGAGATAACTATGGCTACACCTTC
TRBV28	NA	TRBJ1-2	NA	CAGGGDYGYTF	TGTGCGGGTGGGGGCGACTATGGCTACACCTTC
TRBV19	TRBD1	TRBJ1-2	few	CASSNRQGVYYGYTF	TGTGCCAGTAGTAACCGACAGGGGGTATATTATGGCTACACCTTC
TRBV5-4	NA	TRBJ2-3	once	CASSPRGPTDTQYF	TGTGCCAGCAGCCCCCGTGGGCCCACAGATACGCAGTATTTT
TRBV7-7	NA	TRBJ1-1	NA	CASSLYKNTEAFF	TGTGCTAGCAGCTTGTATAAAAACACTGAAGCTTTCTTT
TRBV23-1	NA	TRBJ1-1	NA	CASIRGLKAEAFF	TGCGCCAGCATTCGGGGGTTGAAAGCTGAAGCTTTCTTT
TRBV18	NA	TRBJ1-2	once	CASSKAGAGYGYTF	TGTGCCAGCTCAAAGGCGGGGGCGGGCTATGGCTACACCTTC
TRBV19	TRBD1	TRBJ1-5	NA	CASKDRGEQPQHF	TGTGCCAGTAAGGACAGGGGTGAACAGCCCCAGCATTTT
TRBV7-2	TRBD2	TRBJ2-5	NA	CASSSGLAGGRRETQYF	TGTGCCAGCAGCTCGGGACTAGCGGGGGGGAGAAGGGAGACCCAGTACTTC
TRBV10-3	NA	TRBJ1-1	few	CATHLARGNTEAFF	TGTGCCACCCACTTGGCCAGGGGAAACACTGAAGCTTTCTTT
TRBV18	TRBD1	TRBJ1-2	NA	CASTRTGDYGYTF	TGTGCCAGCACACGGACAGGGGACTATGGCTACACCTTC
TRBV15	NA	TRBJ1-5	NA	CATSTDSNQPQHF	TGTGCCACCTCCACAGATAGCAATCAGCCCCAGCATTTT
TRBV19	NA	TRBJ2-7	few	CASSIGVPYEQYF	TGTGCCAGTAGTATCGGGGTCCCCTACGAGCAGTACTTC
TRBV5-1	TRBD2	TRBJ2-7	few	CASSRLTSGGAQGYEQYF	TGCGCCAGCAGCCGACTTACTAGCGGGGGGGCTCAGGGCTACGAGCAGTACTTC
TRBV9	NA	TRBJ1-1	NA	CASSAALKQGSNTEAFF	TGTGCCAGCAGCGCGGCACTTAAACAGGGCTCGAACACTGAAGCTTTCTTT
TRBV7-8	TRBD2	TRBJ2-2	NA	CASSLARVMGGDTGELFF	TGTGCCAGCAGCTTAGCGAGGGTTATGGGGGGGGACACCGGGGAGCTGTTTTTT
TRBV5-1	TRBD1	TRBJ1-3	once	CASSSQTTGTISGNTIYF	TGCGCCAGCAGTTCACAGACGACAGGGACAATCTCTGGAAACACCATATATTTT
TRBV19	NA	TRBJ1-2	once	CASSPGSAYGYTF	TGTGCCAGTAGTCCGGGGAGCGCCTATGGCTACACCTTC
TRBV30	NA	TRBJ2-7	NA	CAWSAGVVYEQYF	TGTGCCTGGAGTGCCGGGGTCGTCTACGAGCAGTACTTC